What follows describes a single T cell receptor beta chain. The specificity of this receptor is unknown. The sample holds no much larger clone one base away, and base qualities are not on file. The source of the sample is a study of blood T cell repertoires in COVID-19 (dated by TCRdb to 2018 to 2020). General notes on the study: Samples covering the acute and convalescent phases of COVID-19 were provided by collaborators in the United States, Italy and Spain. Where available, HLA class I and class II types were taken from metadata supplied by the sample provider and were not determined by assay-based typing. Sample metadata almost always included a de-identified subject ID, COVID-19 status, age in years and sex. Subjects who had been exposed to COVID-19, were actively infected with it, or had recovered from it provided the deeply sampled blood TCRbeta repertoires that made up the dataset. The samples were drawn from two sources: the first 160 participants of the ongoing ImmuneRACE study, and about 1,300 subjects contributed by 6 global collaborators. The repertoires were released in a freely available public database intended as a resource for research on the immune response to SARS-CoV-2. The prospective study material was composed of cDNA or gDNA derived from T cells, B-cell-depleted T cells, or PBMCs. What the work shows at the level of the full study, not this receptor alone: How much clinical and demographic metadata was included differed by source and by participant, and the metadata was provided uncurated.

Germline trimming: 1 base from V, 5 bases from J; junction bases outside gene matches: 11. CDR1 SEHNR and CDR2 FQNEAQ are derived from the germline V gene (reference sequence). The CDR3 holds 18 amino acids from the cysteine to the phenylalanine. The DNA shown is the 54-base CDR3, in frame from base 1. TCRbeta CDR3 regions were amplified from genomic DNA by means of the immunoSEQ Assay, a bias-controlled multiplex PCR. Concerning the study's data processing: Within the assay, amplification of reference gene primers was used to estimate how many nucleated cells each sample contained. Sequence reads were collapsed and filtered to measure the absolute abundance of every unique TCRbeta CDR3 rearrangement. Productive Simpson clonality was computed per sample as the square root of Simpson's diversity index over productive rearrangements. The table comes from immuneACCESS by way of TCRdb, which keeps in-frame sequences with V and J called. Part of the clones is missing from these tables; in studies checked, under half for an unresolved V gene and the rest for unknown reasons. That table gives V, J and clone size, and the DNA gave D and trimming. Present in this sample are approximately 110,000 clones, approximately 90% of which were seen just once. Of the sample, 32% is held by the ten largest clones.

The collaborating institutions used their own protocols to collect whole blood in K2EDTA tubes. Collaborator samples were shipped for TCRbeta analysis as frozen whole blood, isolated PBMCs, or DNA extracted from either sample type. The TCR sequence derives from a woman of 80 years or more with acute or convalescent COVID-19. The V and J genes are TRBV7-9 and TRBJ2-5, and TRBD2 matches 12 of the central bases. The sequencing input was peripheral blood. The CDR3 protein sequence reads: CASSLVTTSGGPGETQYF. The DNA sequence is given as TGTGCCAGCAGCTTAGTAACAACTAGCGGGGGGCCCGGGGAGACCCAGTACTTC.